Listed below are T cell receptor beta chains from one sample, sequenced in a study of T cells after yellow fever vaccination. TCRdb re-derived calls from the 5' RACE reads in MiXCR, one entry per CDR3 protein. Altogether a few hundred thousand distinct CDR3 sequences are present, 8.1% being singletons, with the ten largest covering roughly 18%. Sequences were derived from PBMCs, sampled more than 35 days after the first yellow fever vaccination. The source is a man between 18 and 29 years old who received the YFV17D yellow fever vaccine. Each CDR3 is given with its conserved first and last residue. The order of the fields is clone size, J gene, D gene, V gene, CDR3 DNA, CDR3 protein. D genes are given only for firm matches. Not every row has a clone size; where given, it reads once, few, many or a size class.

NA,TRBJ2-3,NA,TRBV29-1,TGCAGCGTTGAAGAGGTAGGAGTCACAGATACGCAGTATTTT,CSVEEVGVTDTQYF
few,TRBJ2-3,NA,TRBV10-3,TGTGCCTCCGAGGGGGGGGGAGATACGCAGTATTTT,CASEGGGDTQYF
NA,TRBJ1-1,TRBD1,TRBV12-3/TRBV12-4,TGTGCCAGCAGTGGGCGGGGGACAGCCACTGAAGCTTTCTTT,CASSGRGTATEAFF
few,TRBJ1-6,NA,TRBV6-1,TGTGCCAGCAGTGGAACTTCCCATTCACCCCTCCACTTT,CASSGTSHSPLHF
few,TRBJ1-2,NA,TRBV7-9,TGTGCCAGCAGCTTAGCGGATACCGATGGCTACACCTTC,CASSLADTDGYTF
few,TRBJ1-6,NA,TRBV7-2,TGTGCCGAGAAGGGCAGGGACTATAATTCACCCCTCCACTTT,CAEKGRDYNSPLHF
NA,TRBJ2-3,TRBD2,TRBV7-2,TGTGCCAGCACCCGGAAGCGGGGCGTCAGCACAGATACGCAGTATTTT,CASTRKRGVSTDTQYF
few,TRBJ1-2,TRBD1,TRBV6-2/TRBV6-3,TGTGCCAGCAGTTACCCGCGACAGGGAGGCTATGGCTACACCTTC,CASSYPRQGGYGYTF
NA,TRBJ2-1,NA,TRBV5-4,TGTGCCAGCAGCACCTCGGTTAATGAGCAGTTCTTC,CASSTSVNEQFF
few,TRBJ1-1,NA,TRBV20-1,TGCAGTGCTAGGAGGGGTTCCTTT,CSARRGSF
few,TRBJ2-2,TRBD1,TRBV10-3,TGTGCCATCAGAGGGACAGGGGTCACCGGGGAGCTGTTTTTT,CAIRGTGVTGELFF
many,TRBJ2-3,TRBD1,TRBV27,TGTGCCAGCAGGGGACAGGGGGCACAGGGTACGCAGTATTTT,CASRGQGAQGTQYF
NA,TRBJ2-3,TRBD2,TRBV11-2,TGTGCCAGCAGCTTTGATCTAGCGGCGCCCGTCGGCACAGATACGCAGTATTTT,CASSFDLAAPVGTDTQYF
once,TRBJ2-3,NA,TRBV12-3/TRBV12-4,TGTGCCAGCAGGGGCCGTCCGCGCACAGATACGCAGTATTTT,CASRGRPRTDTQYF
few,TRBJ1-1,NA,TRBV19,TGTGCCAGTAGTATAGGAGGGGGAGTCACTGAAGCTTTCTTT,CASSIGGGVTEAFF
NA,TRBJ2-7,NA,TRBV11-2,TGTGCCAGCAGCTCGACCGGGATTTCCCACGAGCAGTACTTC,CASSSTGISHEQYF
few,TRBJ2-1,NA,TRBV5-1,TGCGCCAGCAGCTTGGGGGGGAGGACGGTAACCTACAATGAGCAGTTCTTC,CASSLGGRTVTYNEQFF
few,TRBJ2-2,NA,TRBV29-1,TGCAGCGTTGAAGTCTGGGGCCGTGTGAGGACCGGGGAGCTGTTTTTT,CSVEVWGRVRTGELFF
few,TRBJ1-2,NA,TRBV9,TGTGCCAGCAGCGTTGGACGGTCCTCTAACTATGGCTACACCTTC,CASSVGRSSNYGYTF
NA,TRBJ2-7,TRBD2,TRBV7-2,TGTGCCAGCAGCATGGCTAGCGGGGGGGGCGTCGAGCAGTACTTC,CASSMASGGGVEQYF
NA,TRBJ1-4,NA,TRBV12-3/TRBV12-4,TGTGCCAGCAGTCACCGGGCTCCAAATGAAAAACTGTTTTTT,CASSHRAPNEKLFF
few,TRBJ2-1,NA,TRBV6-6,TGTGCCAGCATTCGAGGGCTCAACAATGAGCAGTTCTTC,CASIRGLNNEQFF
few,TRBJ1-2,NA,TRBV19,TGTGCCAGCAGCCCTCCTACCGGCGGATACAACTATGGCTACACCTTC,CASSPPTGGYNYGYTF
NA,TRBJ2-7,TRBD1,TRBV5-1,TGCGCCAGCAGCCCATATCGACAGGGCCACGAGCAGTACTTC,CASSPYRQGHEQYF
many,TRBJ2-1,TRBD2,TRBV7-2,TGTGCCAGCAGCACAGCGGGGGCCTCCTACAATGAGCAGTTCTTC,CASSTAGASYNEQFF
NA,TRBJ1-2,NA,TRBV29-1,TGCAGCGTTGACAGGCAGGACTATGGCTACACCTTC,CSVDRQDYGYTF
many,TRBJ2-2,NA,TRBV5-4,TGTGCCAGCAGCCCCCTTGGGGGAGGAACCGGGGAGCTGTTTTTT,CASSPLGGGTGELFF
NA,TRBJ2-1,NA,TRBV29-1,TGCAGCGTTGGCGAGGGGGGTTCCTACAATGAGCAGTTCTTC,CSVGEGGSYNEQFF
few,TRBJ2-6,NA,TRBV5-1,TGCGCCAGCAGCTGGGGGGCCGAGACTCCTATCTCTGGGGCCAACGTCCTGACTTTC,CASSWGAETPISGANVLTF
many,TRBJ1-6,TRBD1,TRBV10-3,TGTGCCATCAGTGAGGGACAGGGAAGGCCACCCCTCCACTTT,CAISEGQGRPPLHF
few,TRBJ1-1,NA,TRBV27,TGTGCCAGCAGTCCCTGGGTCTCTCGTGAGGAAGCTTTCTTT,CASSPWVSREEAFF
few,TRBJ2-7,NA,TRBV25-1,TGTGCCAGCAGGGCCCGGGATGGCGACTCCTACGAGCAGTACTTC,CASRARDGDSYEQYF
many,TRBJ2-1,TRBD2,TRBV5-1,TGCGCCAGCGACCGGGGACTAGCGGGGAATGAGCAGTTCTTC,CASDRGLAGNEQFF
few,TRBJ2-7,NA,TRBV7-9,TGTGCCAGCAGCTTACCCAGGGACACCTACGAGCAGTACTTC,CASSLPRDTYEQYF
NA,TRBJ2-1,TRBD1,TRBV11-2,TGTGCCAGCAGCTTAGTAATTTCCGGGACAGGGCCATACAATGAGCAGTTCTTC,CASSLVISGTGPYNEQFF
NA,TRBJ2-1,NA,TRBV7-9,TGTGCCAGCAGCTCGGGACGCCTCTCCTACAATGAGCAGTTCTTC,CASSSGRLSYNEQFF
few,TRBJ2-3,NA,TRBV5-8,TGTGCCAGCAGCTTGGGCCTAGTTATGGATACGCAGTATTTT,CASSLGLVMDTQYF
many,TRBJ2-5,TRBD1,TRBV25-1,TGTGCCAGCAGTGATCTAACCGGGACAGGGGTCGAGACCCAGTACTTC,CASSDLTGTGVETQYF
many,TRBJ2-5,TRBD2,TRBV5-1,TGCGCCAGCAGCCCCCAGGCGGGGGTGGAAGAGACCCAGTACTTC,CASSPQAGVEETQYF
few,TRBJ1-5,NA,TRBV6-1,TGTGCCAGCAGCCCAACGGTGAGCAATCAGCCCCAGCATTTT,CASSPTVSNQPQHF